These T cell receptor beta chains were read from a single sample in a study of OX40 agonist ivuxolimab in advanced cancers. Clones were sequenced by immunoSEQ multiplex PCR, and TCRdb holds only the in-frame ones, with some missing. Of about 61,000 clones listed, 86% were seen once; the top ten hold approximately 1.2%. The sample consisted of CD4+ or CD8+ T cells sorted from blood, taken in a trial of the OX40 agonist ivuxolimab. Receptors originate from an adult with an advanced solid tumor such as melanoma, head and neck, liver or kidney cancer. Each CDR3 is given with its conserved first and last residue. The D gene is left open where the match is weak. The size field is filled for only some rows; it gives once, few, many or a size class.

d_call	v_call	j_call	clone_size	cdr3_length	cdr3_aa	cdr3_nt
NA	TRBV7-2	TRBJ2-1	NA	16	CASSLSPTDSYNEQFF	TGTGCCAGCAGCTTATCTCCCACGGACTCATACAATGAGCAGTTCTTC
NA	TRBV14	TRBJ1-6	NA	13	CASSQNSYSPLHF	TGTGCCAGCAGCCAAAACAGTTATTCACCCCTCCACTTT
TRBD1	TRBV6-1	TRBJ1-2	NA	15	CASSDSTGENYGYTF	TGTGCCAGCAGTGACTCGACAGGGGAAAACTATGGCTACACCTTC
NA	TRBV29-1	TRBJ1-4	NA	13	CSVKRGGNEKLFF	TGCAGCGTCAAGCGGGGTGGGAATGAAAAACTGTTTTTT
TRBD1	TRBV18	TRBJ1-1	NA	16	CASSLDRGRMNTEAFF	TGTGCCAGCTCACTCGACAGGGGGCGGATGAACACTGAAGCTTTCTTT
TRBD1	TRBV19	TRBJ1-2	few	15	CASRSGQGLGYGYTF	TGTGCCAGTAGATCGGGACAGGGATTGGGATATGGCTACACCTTC
NA	TRBV5-4	TRBJ2-3	few	14	CASSLPEVTDTQYF	TGTGCCAGCAGCTTACCGGAGGTCACAGATACGCAGTATTTT
NA	TRBV2	TRBJ1-2	NA	13	CASSESPNYGYTF	TGTGCCAGCAGTGAATCGCCTAACTATGGCTACACCTTC
NA	TRBV7-9	TRBJ2-2	NA	17	CASTFIGRPAGSGELFF	TGTGCCAGCACCTTCATAGGGCGGCCCGCCGGGTCCGGGGAGCTGTTTTTT
NA	TRBV5-1	TRBJ1-1	NA	14	CASSLDTGNTEAFF	TGCGCCAGCAGCTTGGACACCGGTAACACTGAAGCTTTCTTT
TRBD1	TRBV10-2	TRBJ2-1	NA	14	CASRETGQGNEQFF	TGCGCCAGCAGGGAAACGGGACAGGGGAATGAGCAGTTCTTC
NA	TRBV6-1	TRBJ1-5	few	14	CASSEDYSNQPQHF	TGTGCCAGCAGCGAAGATTATAGCAATCAGCCCCAGCATTTT
NA	TRBV15	TRBJ2-5	NA	15	CATSRDQVSRGTQYF	TGTGCCACCAGCAGAGATCAGGTGTCAAGAGGGACCCAGTACTTC
NA	TRBV5-1	TRBJ1-2	NA	13	CASSPDNNYGYTF	TGCGCCAGCAGCCCGGACAATAACTATGGCTACACCTTC
TRBD2	TRBV27	TRBJ2-7	NA	15	CASSPAGVSFHEQYF	TGTGCCAGCAGTCCCGCGGGGGTGTCTTTCCACGAGCAGTACTTC
NA	TRBV6-1	TRBJ2-1	NA	12	CASSDPGNEQFF	TGTGCCAGCAGTGACCCGGGCAATGAGCAGTTCTTC
NA	TRBV20-1	TRBJ1-2	once	11	CSASPGLGYTF	TGCAGTGCTAGCCCTGGGTTAGGCTACACCTTC
NA	TRBV5-1	TRBJ2-3	NA	13	CASSTGTTGTQYF	TGCGCCAGCAGCACAGGGACGACGGGTACGCAGTATTTT
NA	TRBV7-9	TRBJ2-5	NA	15	CASSLAGPRVETQYF	TGTGCCAGCAGCTTAGCGGGTCCTAGGGTGGAGACCCAGTACTTC
TRBD2	TRBV19	TRBJ2-1	few	16	CASSSGGLAGEGEQFF	TGTGCCAGTAGTTCCGGGGGACTAGCGGGGGAGGGTGAGCAGTTCTTC
TRBD1	TRBV5-1	TRBJ2-7	NA	16	CASSRIPGQGTYEQYF	TGCGCCAGCAGCCGTATCCCGGGACAGGGGACCTACGAGCAGTACTTC
NA	TRBV10-2	TRBJ1-1	NA	13	CASSVPGNTEAFF	TGCGCCAGCAGTGTTCCGGGTAACACTGAAGCTTTCTTT
NA	TRBV9	TRBJ1-6	NA	16	CASSYLPRGENSPLHF	TGTGCCAGCAGCTACCTCCCCCGAGGGGAGAATTCACCCCTCCACTTT
NA	TRBV7-6	TRBJ2-1	NA	15	CASSLGPVPNNEQFF	TGTGCCAGCAGCTTAGGGCCAGTTCCTAACAATGAGCAGTTCTTC
TRBD1	TRBV6-1	TRBJ1-2	NA	15	CASSEYRDRGYGYTF	TGTGCCAGCAGTGAATACCGGGACAGGGGATATGGCTACACCTTC
TRBD1	TRBV13	TRBJ2-3	NA	16	CASSAFDRADRDTQYF	TGTGCCAGCAGCGCATTCGACAGGGCCGACAGAGATACGCAGTATTTT
NA	TRBV7-2	TRBJ1-5	NA	15	CASSLDFRGVQPQHF	TGTGCCAGCAGCTTAGACTTTCGGGGAGTCCAGCCCCAGCATTTT
NA	TRBV18	TRBJ1-1	NA	14	CASSNMGQSAEAFF	TGTGCCAGCTCCAATATGGGGCAGAGCGCTGAAGCTTTCTTT
TRBD2	TRBV6-6	TRBJ2-7	NA	14	CASSNGLAGYEQYF	TGTGCCAGCAGTAACGGACTAGCGGGGTACGAGCAGTACTTC
NA	TRBV2	TRBJ2-1	NA	15	CASSTRWSPAGEQFF	TGTGCCAGCAGCACCAGATGGTCTCCCGCGGGGGAGCAGTTCTTC
NA	TRBV29-1	TRBJ2-7	NA	18	CSVEDSPGRGGSSYEQYF	TGCAGCGTTGAAGATTCCCCCGGTCGCGGGGGCAGCTCCTACGAGCAGTACTTC
NA	TRBV7-6	TRBJ2-3	NA	14	CASSLGPSVDTQYF	TGTGCCAGCAGCTTAGGGCCTTCCGTTGATACGCAGTATTTT
NA	TRBV5-5	TRBJ2-7	NA	14	CASAVGRGQYEQYF	TGTGCCAGCGCGGTTGGGAGGGGGCAGTACGAGCAGTACTTC
NA	TRBV7-9	TRBJ1-5	NA	13	CASSWAQGQPQHF	TGTGCCAGCAGCTGGGCCCAGGGACAGCCCCAGCATTTT
TRBD1	TRBV5-1	TRBJ1-2	once	13	CASSSGQGYGYTF	TGCGCCAGCAGCTCGGGACAGGGGTATGGCTACACCTTC
TRBD1	TRBV19	TRBJ1-4	NA	15	CASTRIGTGAEKLFF	TGTGCCAGTACCCGCATAGGGACAGGGGCTGAAAAACTGTTTTTT
NA	TRBV6-1	TRBJ1-4	NA	14	CASSEKGVNEKLFF	TGTGCCAGCAGTGAAAAGGGTGTAAATGAAAAACTGTTTTTT
TRBD2	TRBV18	TRBJ2-1	NA	17	CASSLPQTSGSYNEQFF	TGTGCCAGCTCACTCCCCCAGACTAGCGGGTCCTACAATGAGCAGTTCTTC
TRBD1	TRBV2	TRBJ1-1	once	15	CASSDRAGGETEAFF	TGTGCCAGCAGTGATCGGGCAGGGGGCGAAACTGAAGCTTTCTTT
NA	TRBV16	TRBJ1-4	NA	16	CASSRLQGPSNEKLFF	TGTGCCAGCAGCCGCCTCCAGGGTCCCTCTAATGAAAAACTGTTTTTT
NA	TRBV10-2	TRBJ1-6	NA	12	CASGTGNSPLHF	TGCGCCTCGGGGACGGGTAATTCACCCCTCCACTTT
NA	TRBV27	TRBJ1-5	NA	16	CASSPQGPESNQPQHF	TGTGCCAGCAGTCCACAGGGACCAGAAAGCAATCAGCCCCAGCATTTT
NA	TRBV7-9	TRBJ1-2	NA	12	CASSLSLGGYTF	TGTGCCAGCAGCTTGTCCTTGGGAGGCTACACCTTC
TRBD1	TRBV5-1	TRBJ1-2	NA	15	CASSLGQGYGYGYTF	TGCGCCAGCAGCCTAGGACAGGGGTACGGCTATGGCTACACCTTC
NA	TRBV5-1	TRBJ1-1	NA	14	CASSLVQANTEAFF	TGCGCCAGCAGCTTGGTACAGGCGAACACTGAAGCTTTCTTT
NA	TRBV5-1	TRBJ1-2	once	13	CASSLKTRGDYTF	TGCGCCAGCAGCTTGAAGACAAGGGGTGACTACACCTTC
NA	TRBV6-5	TRBJ1-1	NA	11	CASSTTREAFF	TGTGCCAGCAGCACCACGCGGGAGGCTTTCTTT